This T cell receptor (beta chain) appears in the sequencing data of a study of a mutant IDH1 vaccine in newly diagnosed glioma. The wider study: Patients received vaccination from 4-6 weeks after radiotherapy alone, or with temozolomide cycles. Most had both radiotherapy and temozolomide beforehand; others had only one.

On this clone itself: Its target is not known. This CDR3 is also generated by other DNA sequences in the sample.

V lost 1 base and J 4 bases, leaving 5 bases between the germline ends. The length of the CDR3 is 14 residues. Germline CDR1 and CDR2: SEHNR and FQNEAQ (reference sequence). Indicated time point: week 5, during vaccination. In every dose of vaccine, 300 ug of mutant IDH1 20-mer peptide was given alongside topical imiquimod. Only in-frame clones appear in the TCRdb table, and some are missing; sequencing was by immunoSEQ multiplex PCR. This table has some 51,000 clones, over 75% appearing once. The chain links TRBV7-9 to TRBJ1-6; unclear D gene. This TCR derives from a man aged 50-59 years with glioma. Specimen: PBMCs, collected from a glioma patient whose treatment included an IDH1 peptide vaccine. Here the CDR3 reads CASSLEQYNSPLHF. The CDR3 DNA reads TGTGCCAGCAGCTTAGAACAGTATAATTCACCCCTCCACTTT.